These T cell receptor beta chains were read from a single sample in a study of T cells in tuberculosis. Profiling relied on immunoSEQ multiplex PCR, and the TCRdb table lists in-frame clones only, not all of them. Of tens of thousands of clones listed, about 95% are singletons. Input material: PBMCs. The receptors shown here come from a donor between 5 and 29 years old with latent tuberculosis or without tuberculosis infection. Both conserved end residues are part of each CDR3. A D gene is named only where the DNA matches it firmly. The listing skips clone size in some rows; elsewhere it reads once, few, many or a size class.

D	V	J	size	DNA	CDR3
-	TRBV5-1	TRBJ1-1	-	TGCGCCAGCCGCGACCGGAGGGGGAACACTGAAGCTTTCTTT	CASRDRRGNTEAFF
-	TRBV28	TRBJ1-5	-	TGTGCCAGCCACAGGGTCAATCAGCCCCAGCATTTT	CASHRVNQPQHF
-	TRBV30	TRBJ1-2	-	TGTGCCTGGACTAGGAGTTGGGGCTACACCTTC	CAWTRSWGYTF
TRBD2	TRBV4-1	TRBJ2-7	-	TGCGCCAGCAGCCAAGAGGCGTCGGGACTAGCGGGCCACTTGAATTCCTACGAGCAGTACTTC	CASSQEASGLAGHLNSYEQYF
TRBD1	TRBV19	TRBJ1-1	-	TGTGCCAGTAGCACACAGGGGGCGATGAACACTGAAGCTTTCTTT	CASSTQGAMNTEAFF
TRBD1	TRBV6-1	TRBJ1-6	-	TGTGCCAGCAGTGAAGAACAGGGGGTGAAGCCCCTCCACTTT	CASSEEQGVKPLHF
-	TRBV5-1	TRBJ2-3	-	TGCGCCAGCAGCACAGACGGCACAGATACGCAGTATTTT	CASSTDGTDTQYF
-	TRBV5-4	TRBJ1-2	-	TGTGCCAGCAGCTCCCCCGACGGGTTTAGCTTTAACTATGGCTACACCTTC	CASSSPDGFSFNYGYTF
TRBD2	TRBV6-1	TRBJ2-1	-	TGTGCCAGCAGTGAAACTAGCGGGGCTTACAATGAGCAGTTCTTC	CASSETSGAYNEQFF
TRBD1	TRBV11-2	TRBJ1-6	-	TGTGCCAGCAGCCGACCGGACAGGGGGCTAGGGTCACCCCTCCACTTT	CASSRPDRGLGSPLHF
-	TRBV4-1	TRBJ1-2	-	TGCGCCAGCAGCCAAGAGGGCGGGGATGGGCATGGCTACACCTTC	CASSQEGGDGHGYTF
TRBD1	TRBV2	TRBJ2-3	-	TGTGCCAGCAATTCTCAGGGGGTGCACACAGATACGCAGTATTTT	CASNSQGVHTDTQYF
TRBD1	TRBV4-1	TRBJ1-5	-	TGCGCCAGCAGCCAAGATCAGTGGTTAGGGACAGGAGGGAGCAATCAGCCCCAGCATTTT	CASSQDQWLGTGGSNQPQHF
-	TRBV6-5	TRBJ1-1	-	TGTGCCAGCAGTTACTCGAGAGGAGGTGAAGCTTTCTTT	CASSYSRGGEAFF
-	TRBV5-1	TRBJ1-3	-	TGCGCCAGCAGCTTAGCCGGAGGGGGAAACACCATATATTTT	CASSLAGGGNTIYF
TRBD1	TRBV2	TRBJ1-6	-	TGTGCCAGCATCGGGGCAGGGGGCTCCTATAATTCACCCCTCCACTTT	CASIGAGGSYNSPLHF
-	TRBV29-1	TRBJ1-1	few	TGCAGCGTTGATCAGGGGAGAGCTTTCTTT	CSVDQGRAFF
TRBD1	TRBV6-1	TRBJ1-6	-	TGTGCCAGCAGGGGACAGGGACCACTCGTGTCACCCCTCCACTTT	CASRGQGPLVSPLHF
-	TRBV19	TRBJ1-6	-	TGTGCCAGTAGTTTCGACAGGAGGAATTCACCCCTCCACTTT	CASSFDRRNSPLHF
-	TRBV28	TRBJ1-6	-	TGTGCCAGCAGTTTATTATACAGGACCAGCGCCCTCCACTTT	CASSLLYRTSALHF
-	TRBV11-3	TRBJ2-7	-	-	CASSSSTGSHEQYF
-	TRBV5-4	TRBJ2-3	once	TGTGCCAGCAGCTTTCGGGCAGGGACTAGCACAGATACGCAGTATTTT	CASSFRAGTSTDTQYF
-	TRBV19	TRBJ2-4	-	TGTGCCAGTAGTATAGACAAGGGGTGGAACATTCAGTACTTC	CASSIDKGWNIQYF
TRBD1	TRBV6-1	TRBJ2-1	once	TGTGCCAGCACCCGCGACAGGGGAGGTGGCAATGAGCAGTTCTTC	CASTRDRGGGNEQFF
-	TRBV6-5	TRBJ2-3	once	TGTGCAGGAGGCACCACAGATACGCAGTATTTT	CAGGTTDTQYF
-	TRBV5-1	TRBJ1-1	-	TGCACCAGCAGCTCGAAGACAGGACTCACTGAAGCTTTCTTT	CTSSSKTGLTEAFF
-	TRBV6-1	TRBJ1-1	-	TGTGCCAGCAGTGAAACAGGGAAAGCTTTCTTT	CASSETGKAFF
-	TRBV7-2	TRBJ2-7	once	TGTGCCAGCAGCTATCCTGGACTCTACTCCTACGAGCAGTACTTC	CASSYPGLYSYEQYF
-	TRBV29-1	TRBJ2-2	-	TGCAGCGTTCGTCGCACCGGGGAGCTGTTTTTT	CSVRRTGELFF